The entry below describes one TCR beta chain. The data are from a study of T cell changes during pregnancy in multiple sclerosis. Profiling relied on immunoSEQ multiplex PCR, and the TCRdb table lists in-frame clones only, not all of them. The sample yields 75,000 to 95,000 clones, about 92% seen once. This CDR3 comprises 14 residues. Trimming removed 3 bases at V and 7 bases at J, with 12 bases between. The germline V gene encodes CDR1 LNHDA and CDR2 SQIVND (reference sequence). The chain uses TRBV19 and TRBJ2-2; a possible D gene is TRBD2 (5 bases). The clonotype comes from a female donor with multiple sclerosis, enrolled in a pregnancy study. Sequences were derived from peripheral blood, sampled in the second trimester of pregnancy. The chain's CDR3 is CASSIGGNGGELFF. The CDR3 DNA reads as TGTGCCAGTAGTATTGGAGGAAACGGCGGGGAGCTGTTTTTT. Supplemented by reference TRBV19 and TRBJ2-2, the full variable domain reads DGGITQSPKYLFRKEGQNVTLSCEQNLNHDAMYWYRQDPGQGLRLIYYSQIVNDFQKGDIAEGYSVSREKKESFPLTVTSAQKNPTAFYLCASSIGGNGGELFFGEGSRLTVL.